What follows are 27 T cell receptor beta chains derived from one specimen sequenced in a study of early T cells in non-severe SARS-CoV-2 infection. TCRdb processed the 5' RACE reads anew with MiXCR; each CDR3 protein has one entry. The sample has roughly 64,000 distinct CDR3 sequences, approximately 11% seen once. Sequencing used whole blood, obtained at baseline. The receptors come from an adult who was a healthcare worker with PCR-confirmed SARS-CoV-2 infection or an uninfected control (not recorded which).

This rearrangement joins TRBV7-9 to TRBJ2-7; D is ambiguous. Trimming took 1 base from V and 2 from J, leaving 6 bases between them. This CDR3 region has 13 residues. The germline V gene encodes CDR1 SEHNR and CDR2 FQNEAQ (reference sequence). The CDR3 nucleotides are TGTGCCAGCAGCTTAGACGGTCCCTACGAGCAGTACTTC. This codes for CASSLDGPYEQYF. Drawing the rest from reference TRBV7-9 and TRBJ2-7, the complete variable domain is DTGVSQNPRHKITKRGQNVTFRCDPISEHNRLYWYRQTLGQGPEFLTYFQNEAQLEKSRLLSDRFSAERPKGSFSTLEIQRTEQGDSAMYLCASSLDGPYEQYFGPGTRLTVT.

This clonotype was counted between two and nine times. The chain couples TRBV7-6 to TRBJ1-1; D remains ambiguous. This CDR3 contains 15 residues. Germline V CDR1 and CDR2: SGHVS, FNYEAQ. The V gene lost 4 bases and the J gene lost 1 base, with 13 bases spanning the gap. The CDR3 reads CASSSYRDGNTEAFF. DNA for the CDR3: TGTGCCAGCAGCTCCTACCGGGATGGGAACACTGAAGCTTTCTTT.

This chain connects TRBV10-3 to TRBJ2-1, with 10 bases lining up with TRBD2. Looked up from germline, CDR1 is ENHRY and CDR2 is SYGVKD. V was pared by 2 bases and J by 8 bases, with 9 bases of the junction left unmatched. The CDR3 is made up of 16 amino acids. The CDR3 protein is CAISERSGGAGHEQFF. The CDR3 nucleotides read TGTGCCATCAGTGAGCGAAGCGGGGGGGCCGGCCATGAGCAGTTCTTC.

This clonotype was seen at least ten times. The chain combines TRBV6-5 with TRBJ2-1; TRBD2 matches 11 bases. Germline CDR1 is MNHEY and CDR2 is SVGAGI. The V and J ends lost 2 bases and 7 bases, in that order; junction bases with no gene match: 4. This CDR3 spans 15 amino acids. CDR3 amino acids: CASSYGSGGANEQFF. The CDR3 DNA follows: TGTGCCAGCAGTTACGGTAGCGGGGGGGCAAATGAGCAGTTCTTC.

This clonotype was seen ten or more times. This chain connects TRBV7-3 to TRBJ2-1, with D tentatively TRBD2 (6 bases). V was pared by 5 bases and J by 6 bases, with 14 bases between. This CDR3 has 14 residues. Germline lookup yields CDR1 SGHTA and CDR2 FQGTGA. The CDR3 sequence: CASSRYLAPNEQFF. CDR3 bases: TGTGCCAGCAGCCGCTACCTAGCGCCCAATGAGCAGTTCTTC.

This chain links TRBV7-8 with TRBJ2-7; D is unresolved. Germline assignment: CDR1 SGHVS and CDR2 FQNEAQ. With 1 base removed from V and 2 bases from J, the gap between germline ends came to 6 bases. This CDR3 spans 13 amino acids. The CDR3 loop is CASSLVAAYEQYF. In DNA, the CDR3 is TGTGCCAGCAGCTTAGTGGCGGCCTACGAGCAGTACTTC.

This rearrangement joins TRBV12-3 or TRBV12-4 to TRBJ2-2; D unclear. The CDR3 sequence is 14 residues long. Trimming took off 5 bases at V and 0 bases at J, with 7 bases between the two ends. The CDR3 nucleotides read TGTGCCAGCAGTGGAGAAGCGAACACCGGGGAGCTGTTTTTT. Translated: CASSGEANTGELFF.

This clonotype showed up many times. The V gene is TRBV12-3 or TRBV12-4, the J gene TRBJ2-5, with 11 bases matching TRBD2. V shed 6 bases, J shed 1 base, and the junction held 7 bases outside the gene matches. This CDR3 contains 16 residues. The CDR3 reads CASSLATSGAQETQYF. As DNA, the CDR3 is TGTGCCAGCAGCCTCGCGACTAGCGGGGCCCAAGAGACCCAGTACTTC.

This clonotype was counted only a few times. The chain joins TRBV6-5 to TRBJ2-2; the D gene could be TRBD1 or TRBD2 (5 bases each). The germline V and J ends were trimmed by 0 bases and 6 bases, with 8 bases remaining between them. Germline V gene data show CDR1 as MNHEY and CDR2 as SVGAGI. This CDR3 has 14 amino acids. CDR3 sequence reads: CASSYSRGAGELFF. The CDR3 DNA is TGTGCCAGCAGTTACTCAAGAGGGGCCGGGGAGCTGTTTTTT.

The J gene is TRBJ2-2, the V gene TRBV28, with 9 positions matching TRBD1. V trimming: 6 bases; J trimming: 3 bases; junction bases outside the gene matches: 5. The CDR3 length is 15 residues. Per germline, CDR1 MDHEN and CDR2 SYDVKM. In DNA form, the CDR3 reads TGTGCCAGCAGGCCCCGGACAGGGGACACCGGGGAGCTGTTTTTT. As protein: CASRPRTGDTGELFF.

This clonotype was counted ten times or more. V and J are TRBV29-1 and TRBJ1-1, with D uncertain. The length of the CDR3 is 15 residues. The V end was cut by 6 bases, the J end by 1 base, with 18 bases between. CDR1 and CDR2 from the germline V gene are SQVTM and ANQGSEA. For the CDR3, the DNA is TGCAGCGTCCGCTCCTATAAGGTGGGGAACACTGAAGCTTTCTTT. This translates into CSVRSYKVGNTEAFF.

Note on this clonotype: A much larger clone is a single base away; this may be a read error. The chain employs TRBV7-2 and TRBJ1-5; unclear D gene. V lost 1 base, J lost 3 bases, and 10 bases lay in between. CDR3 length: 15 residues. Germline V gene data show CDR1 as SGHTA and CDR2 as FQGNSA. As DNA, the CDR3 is TGTGCCAGCAGCTTAGTAGCGGACCACAATCAGCCCCAGCATTTT. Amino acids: CASSLVADHNQPQHF.

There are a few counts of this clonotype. This CDR3 is CASSLVGETQYF. CDR3 nucleotide sequence: TGCGCCAGCAGCTTGGTTGGGGAGACCCAGTACTTC. The V call is TRBV5-1, the J call TRBJ2-5; D gene unclear. The CDR3 totals 12 residues. CDR1 and CDR2 (germline): SGHRS, YFSETQ. Trimming left V 0 bases short and J 5 bases short, with 5 bases between.

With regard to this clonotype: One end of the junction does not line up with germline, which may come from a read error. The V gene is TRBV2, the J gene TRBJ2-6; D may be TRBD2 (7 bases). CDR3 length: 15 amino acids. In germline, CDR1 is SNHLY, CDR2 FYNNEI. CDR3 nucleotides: TGTGCCAGCAATCCCGCATGGGGAGGGGGCAACGTCCTGACTTTC. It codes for CASNPAWGGGNVLTF.

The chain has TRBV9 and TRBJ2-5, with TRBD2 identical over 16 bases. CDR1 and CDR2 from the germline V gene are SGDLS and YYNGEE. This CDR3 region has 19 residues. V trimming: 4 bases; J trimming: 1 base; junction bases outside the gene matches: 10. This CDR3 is CASSSYGTSGRASQETQYF. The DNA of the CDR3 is TGTGCCAGCAGCTCGTATGGGACTAGCGGGAGGGCTTCCCAAGAGACCCAGTACTTC.

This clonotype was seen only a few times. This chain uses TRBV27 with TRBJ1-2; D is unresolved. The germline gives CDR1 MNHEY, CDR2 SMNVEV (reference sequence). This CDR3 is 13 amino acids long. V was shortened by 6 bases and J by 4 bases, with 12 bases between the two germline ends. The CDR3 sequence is CASSPEAGYGYTF. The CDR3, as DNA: TGTGCCAGCAGCCCTGAGGCGGGCTATGGCTACACCTTC.

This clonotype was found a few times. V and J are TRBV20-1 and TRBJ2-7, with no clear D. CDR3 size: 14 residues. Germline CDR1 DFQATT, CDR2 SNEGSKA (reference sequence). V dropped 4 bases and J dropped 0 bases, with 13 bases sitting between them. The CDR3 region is CSATRLLGSYEQYF. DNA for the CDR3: TGCAGTGCTACCCGACTCCTCGGCTCCTACGAGCAGTACTTC.

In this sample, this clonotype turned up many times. The CDR3 nucleotides read TGTGCCTGGACGAGGACAGGGATGTTCCAAGAGACCCAGTACTTC. It translates to CAWTRTGMFQETQYF. The rearrangement uses TRBV30 and TRBJ2-5; TRBD1 aligns across 8 bases. The CDR3 totals 15 residues. Germline V gene data show CDR1 as GTSNPN and CDR2 as SVGIG (reference sequence). The ends lost 4 bases at V and 1 base at J; junction bases unmatched: 8.

CDR3 region: CASSESNGDTQYF. CDR3 sequence (DNA): TGCGCCAGCAGTGAGTCGAACGGAGATACGCAGTATTTT. V and J are TRBV10-2 and TRBJ2-3; D unclear. Trimming took off 0 bases at V and 5 bases at J, with 6 bases between the two ends. This CDR3 has 13 amino acids. Germline-derived CDR1 and CDR2 are WSHSY and SAAADI.

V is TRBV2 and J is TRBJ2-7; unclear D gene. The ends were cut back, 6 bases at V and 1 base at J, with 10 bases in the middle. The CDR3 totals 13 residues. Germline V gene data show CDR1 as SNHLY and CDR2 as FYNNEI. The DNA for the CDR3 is TGTGCCAGCAGGCAGGCGCTATCCTACGAGCAGTACTTC. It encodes CASRQALSYEQYF.

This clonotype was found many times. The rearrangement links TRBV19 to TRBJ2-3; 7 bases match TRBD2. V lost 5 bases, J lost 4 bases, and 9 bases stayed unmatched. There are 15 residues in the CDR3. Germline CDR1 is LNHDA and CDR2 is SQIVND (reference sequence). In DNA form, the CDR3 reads TGTGCCAGTAGTTTCAAGCGGGGTAGGGCAGATACGCAGTATTTT. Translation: CASSFKRGRADTQYF.

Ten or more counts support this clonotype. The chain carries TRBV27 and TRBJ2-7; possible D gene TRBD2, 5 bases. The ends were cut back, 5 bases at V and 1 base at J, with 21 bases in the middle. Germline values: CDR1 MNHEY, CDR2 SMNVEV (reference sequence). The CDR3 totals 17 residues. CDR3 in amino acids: CASSPRTGISVSYEQYF. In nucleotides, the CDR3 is TGTGCCAGCAGTCCCCGAACCGGGATTAGTGTGTCCTACGAGCAGTACTTC.

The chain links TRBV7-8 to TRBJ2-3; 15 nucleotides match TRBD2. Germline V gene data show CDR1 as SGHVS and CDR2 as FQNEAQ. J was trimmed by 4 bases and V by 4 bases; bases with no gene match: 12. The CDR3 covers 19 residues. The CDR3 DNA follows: TGTGCCAGCAGCTGCGGACTAGCGGGGGGGCCTTTACTCGCAGATACGCAGTATTTT. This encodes CASSCGLAGGPLLADTQYF.

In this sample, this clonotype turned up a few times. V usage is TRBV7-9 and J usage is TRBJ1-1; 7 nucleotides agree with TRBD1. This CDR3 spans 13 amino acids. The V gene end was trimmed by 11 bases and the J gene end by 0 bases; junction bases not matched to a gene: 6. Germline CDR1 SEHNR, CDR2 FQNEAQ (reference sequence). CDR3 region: CAGDSVMNTEAFF. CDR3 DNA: TGTGCCGGGGACAGCGTCATGAACACTGAAGCTTTCTTT.

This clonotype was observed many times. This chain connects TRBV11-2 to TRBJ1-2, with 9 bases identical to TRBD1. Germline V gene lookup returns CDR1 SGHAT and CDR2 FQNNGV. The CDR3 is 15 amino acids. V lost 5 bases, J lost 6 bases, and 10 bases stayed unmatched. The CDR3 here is CASSGTGKLVDGYTF. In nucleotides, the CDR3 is TGTGCCAGCAGCGGGACAGGGAAATTGGTTGATGGCTACACCTTC.

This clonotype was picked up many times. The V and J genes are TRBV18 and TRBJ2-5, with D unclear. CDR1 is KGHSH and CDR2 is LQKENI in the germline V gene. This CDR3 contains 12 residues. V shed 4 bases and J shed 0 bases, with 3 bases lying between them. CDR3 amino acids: CASSQYQETQYF. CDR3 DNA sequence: TGTGCCAGCTCACAGTACCAAGAGACCCAGTACTTC.

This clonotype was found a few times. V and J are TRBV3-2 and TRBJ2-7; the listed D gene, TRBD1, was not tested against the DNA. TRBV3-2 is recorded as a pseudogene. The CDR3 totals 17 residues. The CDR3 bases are TGTGCCAGCAGCCACTCAAAAGGGGGGGACCAAACCTACGAGCAGTACTTC. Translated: CASSHSKGGDQTYEQYF.